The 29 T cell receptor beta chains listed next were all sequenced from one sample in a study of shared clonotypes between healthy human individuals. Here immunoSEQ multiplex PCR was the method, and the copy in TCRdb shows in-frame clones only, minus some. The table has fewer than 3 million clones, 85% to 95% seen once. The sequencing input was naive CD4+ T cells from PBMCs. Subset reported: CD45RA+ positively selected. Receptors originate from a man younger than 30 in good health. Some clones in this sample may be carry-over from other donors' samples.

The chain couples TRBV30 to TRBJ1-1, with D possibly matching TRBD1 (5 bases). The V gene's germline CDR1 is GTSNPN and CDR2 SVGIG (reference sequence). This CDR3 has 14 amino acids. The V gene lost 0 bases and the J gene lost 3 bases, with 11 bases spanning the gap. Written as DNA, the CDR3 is TGTGCCTGGAGTGTACTGGGGGGGGACACTGAAGCTTTCTTT. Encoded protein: CAWSVLGGDTEAFF.

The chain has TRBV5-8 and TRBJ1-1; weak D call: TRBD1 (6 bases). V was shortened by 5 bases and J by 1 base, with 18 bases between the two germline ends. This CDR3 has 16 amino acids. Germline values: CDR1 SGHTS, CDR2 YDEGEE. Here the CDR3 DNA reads TGTGCCAGCAGGGGGGCCTCGGCAGGGCCGAACACTGAAGCTTTCTTT. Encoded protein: CASRGASAGPNTEAFF.

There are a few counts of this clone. In nucleotides, the CDR3 is TGTGCCAGTAGGGAGCGTTGGGGGCGGGGTAGCAATCAGCCCCAGCATTTT. It is translated as CASRERWGRGSNQPQHF. V and J are TRBV19 and TRBJ1-5; a weak D match, TRBD1 (6 bases). The CDR3 sequence is 17 residues long. Germline V gene sequence: CDR1 LNHDA, CDR2 SQIVND (reference sequence). The germline V and J ends were trimmed by 6 bases and 0 bases, with 18 bases remaining between them.

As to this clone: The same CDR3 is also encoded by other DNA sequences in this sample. The CDR3 bases are TGTGCCAGCAGCCCCCGACTAGCGGGAGATAATGAGCAGTTCTTC. Protein product: CASSPRLAGDNEQFF. The chain carries TRBV7-3 and TRBJ2-1; TRBD2 matches 12 bases. Germline V gene sequence: CDR1 SGHTA, CDR2 FQGTGA. V gave up 5 bases and J gave up 7 bases; unmatched junction bases: 6. The CDR3 contains 15 residues.

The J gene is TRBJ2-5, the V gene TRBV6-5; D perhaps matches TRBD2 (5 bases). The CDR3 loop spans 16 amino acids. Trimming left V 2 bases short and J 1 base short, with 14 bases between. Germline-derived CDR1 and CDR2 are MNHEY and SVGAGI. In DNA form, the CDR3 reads TGTGCCAGCAGTTACGGGAATCGGGGATCCCAAGAGACCCAGTACTTC. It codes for CASSYGNRGSQETQYF.

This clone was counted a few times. DNA for the CDR3: TGTGCCAGCAGTTCCGACACTGAAGCTTTCTTT. Its translation is CASSSDTEAFF. The rearrangement uses TRBV2 and TRBJ1-1, with unresolved D. This CDR3 has 11 amino acids. V was pared by 5 bases and J by 3 bases, with 4 bases between. CDR1 and CDR2 (germline): SNHLY, FYNNEI.

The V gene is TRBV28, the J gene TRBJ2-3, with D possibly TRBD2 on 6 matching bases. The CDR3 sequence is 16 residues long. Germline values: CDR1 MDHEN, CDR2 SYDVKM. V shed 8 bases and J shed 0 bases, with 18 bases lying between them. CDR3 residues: CASGTSATISTDTQYF. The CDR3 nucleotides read TGTGCCAGCGGGACTTCAGCTACCATCAGCACAGATACGCAGTATTTT.

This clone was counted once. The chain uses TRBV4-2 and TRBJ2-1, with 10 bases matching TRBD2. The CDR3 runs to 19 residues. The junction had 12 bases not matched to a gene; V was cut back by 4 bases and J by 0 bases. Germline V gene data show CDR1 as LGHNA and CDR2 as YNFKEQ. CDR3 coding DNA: TGTGCCAGCAGCCCCGTGTCCCTAGCGGGAGACCACTCCTACAATGAGCAGTTCTTC. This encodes CASSPVSLAGDHSYNEQFF.

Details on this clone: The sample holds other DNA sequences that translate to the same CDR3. The DNA of the CDR3 is TGTGCCAGTAGACAGGGAGGATCGAATCAGCCCCAGCATTTT. Protein sequence: CASRQGGSNQPQHF. The gene calls are TRBV19 and TRBJ1-5; TRBD1 might be the D (6 bases). The CDR3 sequence is 14 residues long. The V gene lost 6 bases and the J gene lost 4 bases, with 13 bases spanning the gap. CDR1 and CDR2 (germline): LNHDA, SQIVND (reference sequence).

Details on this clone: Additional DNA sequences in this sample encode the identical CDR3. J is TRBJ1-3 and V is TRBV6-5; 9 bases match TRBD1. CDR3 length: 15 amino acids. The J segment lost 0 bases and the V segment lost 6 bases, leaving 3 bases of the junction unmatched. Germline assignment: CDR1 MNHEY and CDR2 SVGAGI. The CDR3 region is CASRSTGGSGNTIYF. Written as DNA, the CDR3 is TGTGCCAGCAGATCGACAGGGGGCTCTGGAAACACCATATATTTT.

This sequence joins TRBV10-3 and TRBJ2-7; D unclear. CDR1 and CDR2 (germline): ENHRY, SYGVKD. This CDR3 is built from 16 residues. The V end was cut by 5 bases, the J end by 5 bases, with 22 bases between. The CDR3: CAISSSPGLQPNEQYF. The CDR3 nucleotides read TGTGCCATCAGTAGCTCTCCGGGCCTCCAACCCAACGAGCAGTACTTC.

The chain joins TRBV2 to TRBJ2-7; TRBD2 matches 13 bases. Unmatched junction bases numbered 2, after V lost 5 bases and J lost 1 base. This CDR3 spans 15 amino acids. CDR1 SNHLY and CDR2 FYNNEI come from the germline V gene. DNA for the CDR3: TGTGCCAGCAGTAAGGGACTAGCGGGGTCCTACGAGCAGTACTTC. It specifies CASSKGLAGSYEQYF.

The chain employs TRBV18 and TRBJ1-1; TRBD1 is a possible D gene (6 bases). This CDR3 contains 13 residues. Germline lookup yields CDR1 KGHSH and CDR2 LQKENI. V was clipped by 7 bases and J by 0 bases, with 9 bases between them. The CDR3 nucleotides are TGTGCCAGCTGGGGACAACTGAACACTGAAGCTTTCTTT. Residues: CASWGQLNTEAFF.

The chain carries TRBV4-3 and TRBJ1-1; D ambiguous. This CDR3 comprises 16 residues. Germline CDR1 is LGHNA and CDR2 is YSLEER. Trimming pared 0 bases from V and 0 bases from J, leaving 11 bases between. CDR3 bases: TGCGCCAGCAGCCAAGATTCGCGGTGGGTGAACACTGAAGCTTTCTTT. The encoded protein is CASSQDSRWVNTEAFF.

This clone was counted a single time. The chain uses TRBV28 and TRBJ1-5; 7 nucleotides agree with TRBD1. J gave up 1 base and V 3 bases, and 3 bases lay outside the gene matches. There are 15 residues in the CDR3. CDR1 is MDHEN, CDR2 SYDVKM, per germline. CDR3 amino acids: CASSFPDRSNQPQHF. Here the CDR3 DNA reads TGTGCCAGCAGTTTTCCGGACAGGAGCAATCAGCCCCAGCATTTT.

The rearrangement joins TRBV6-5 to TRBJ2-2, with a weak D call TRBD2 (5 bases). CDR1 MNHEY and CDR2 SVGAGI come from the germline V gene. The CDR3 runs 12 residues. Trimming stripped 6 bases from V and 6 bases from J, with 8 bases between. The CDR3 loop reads CASSTGSGELFF. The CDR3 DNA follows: TGTGCCAGCAGCACGGGGTCCGGGGAGCTGTTTTTT.

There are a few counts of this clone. The CDR3 bases are TGCGCCAGCAGCTTGGCTGTCGGCCCCACCTACGAGCAGTACTTC. As protein: CASSLAVGPTYEQYF. V gene TRBV5-1 combines with J gene TRBJ2-7; D is undetermined. Germline CDR1 is SGHRS and CDR2 is YFSETQ. CDR3 length: 15 amino acids. Between the trimmed V and J ends, which lost 0 bases and 2 bases, there was a span of 12 bases.

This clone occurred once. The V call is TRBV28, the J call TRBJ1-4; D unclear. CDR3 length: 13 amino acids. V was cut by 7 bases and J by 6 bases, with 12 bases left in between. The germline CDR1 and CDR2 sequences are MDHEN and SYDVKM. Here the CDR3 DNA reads TGTGCCAGCATTTCCGGGAATTATGAAAAACTGTTTTTT. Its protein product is CASISGNYEKLFF.

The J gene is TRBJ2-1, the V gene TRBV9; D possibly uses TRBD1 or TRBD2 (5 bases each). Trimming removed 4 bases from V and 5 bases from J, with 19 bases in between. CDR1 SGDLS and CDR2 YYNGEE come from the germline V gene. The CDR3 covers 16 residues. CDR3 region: CASSPSYGQGDNEQFF. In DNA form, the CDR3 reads TGTGCCAGCAGCCCCTCGTATGGGCAGGGAGACAATGAGCAGTTCTTC.

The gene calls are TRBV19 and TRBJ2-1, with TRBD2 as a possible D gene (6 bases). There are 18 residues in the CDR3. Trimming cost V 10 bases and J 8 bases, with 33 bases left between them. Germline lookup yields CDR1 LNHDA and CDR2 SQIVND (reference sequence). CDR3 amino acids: CATNRTPHIRDLSHEQFF. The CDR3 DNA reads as TGTGCCACTAACCGGACCCCTCACATTCGGGACTTATCTCATGAGCAGTTCTTC.

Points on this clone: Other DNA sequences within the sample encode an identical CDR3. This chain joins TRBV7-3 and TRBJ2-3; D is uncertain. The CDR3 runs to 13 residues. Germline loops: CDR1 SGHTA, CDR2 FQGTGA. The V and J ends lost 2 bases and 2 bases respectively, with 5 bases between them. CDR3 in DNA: TGTGCCAGCAGCTTACAGTACACAGATACGCAGTATTTT. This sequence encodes CASSLQYTDTQYF.

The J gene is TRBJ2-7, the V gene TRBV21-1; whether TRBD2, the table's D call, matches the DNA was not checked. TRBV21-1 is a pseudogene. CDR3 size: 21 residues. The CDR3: CASSKFTTSGRPIQLKREQYF. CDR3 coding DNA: TGTGCCAGCAGCAAATTTACGACTAGCGGGAGGCCGATCCAGCTGAAAAGGGAGCAGTACTTC.

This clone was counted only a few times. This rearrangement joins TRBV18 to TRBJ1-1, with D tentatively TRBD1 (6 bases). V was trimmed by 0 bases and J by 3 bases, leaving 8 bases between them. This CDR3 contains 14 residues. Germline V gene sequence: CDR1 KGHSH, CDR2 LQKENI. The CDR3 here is CASSPPTGYTEAFF. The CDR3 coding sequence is TGTGCCAGCTCACCACCGACAGGATACACTGAAGCTTTCTTT.

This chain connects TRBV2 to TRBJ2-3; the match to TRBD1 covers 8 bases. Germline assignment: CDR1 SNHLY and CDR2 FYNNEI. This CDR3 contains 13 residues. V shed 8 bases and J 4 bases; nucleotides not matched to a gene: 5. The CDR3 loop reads CASLQGVSDTQYF. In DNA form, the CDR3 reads TGTGCCAGCCTACAGGGGGTGTCAGATACGCAGTATTTT.

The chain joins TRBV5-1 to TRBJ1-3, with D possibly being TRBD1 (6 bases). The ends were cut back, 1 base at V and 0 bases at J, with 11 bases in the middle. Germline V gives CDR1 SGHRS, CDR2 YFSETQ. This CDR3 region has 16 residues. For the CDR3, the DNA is TGCGCCAGCAGCTTGCTCCCCAGGGGCTCTGGAAACACCATATATTTT. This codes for CASSLLPRGSGNTIYF.

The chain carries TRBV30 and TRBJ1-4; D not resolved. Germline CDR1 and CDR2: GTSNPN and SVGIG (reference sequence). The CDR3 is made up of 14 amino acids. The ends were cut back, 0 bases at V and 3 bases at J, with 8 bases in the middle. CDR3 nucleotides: TGTGCCTGGAGTGTCAGGCGGCCTAATGAAAAACTGTTTTTT. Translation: CAWSVRRPNEKLFF.

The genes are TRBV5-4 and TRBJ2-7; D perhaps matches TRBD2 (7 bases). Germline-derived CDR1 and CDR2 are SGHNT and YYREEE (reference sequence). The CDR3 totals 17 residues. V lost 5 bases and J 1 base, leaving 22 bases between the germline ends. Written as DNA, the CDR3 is TGTGCCAGCAGGTTGCTACGGGGGGCGGGGCTTTCCTACGAGCAGTACTTC. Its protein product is CASRLLRGAGLSYEQYF.

In DNA, the CDR3 is TGTGCCGGGGGGGCAGGAGCCAGAGATACGCAGTATTTT. This gives the protein CAGGAGARDTQYF. V usage is TRBV7-9 and J usage is TRBJ2-3; a possible D gene is TRBD2 (7 bases). Germline CDR1 and CDR2: SEHNR and FQNEAQ (reference sequence). The CDR3 is 13 residues long. V lost 11 bases to trimming and J lost 5 bases, with 17 bases between them.

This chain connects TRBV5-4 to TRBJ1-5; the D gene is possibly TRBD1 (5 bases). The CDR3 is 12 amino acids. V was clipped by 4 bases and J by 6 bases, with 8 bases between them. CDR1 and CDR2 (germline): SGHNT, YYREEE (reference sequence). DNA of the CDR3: TGTGCCAGCAGCCTCCAGGGTCAGCCCCAGCATTTT. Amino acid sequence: CASSLQGQPQHF.